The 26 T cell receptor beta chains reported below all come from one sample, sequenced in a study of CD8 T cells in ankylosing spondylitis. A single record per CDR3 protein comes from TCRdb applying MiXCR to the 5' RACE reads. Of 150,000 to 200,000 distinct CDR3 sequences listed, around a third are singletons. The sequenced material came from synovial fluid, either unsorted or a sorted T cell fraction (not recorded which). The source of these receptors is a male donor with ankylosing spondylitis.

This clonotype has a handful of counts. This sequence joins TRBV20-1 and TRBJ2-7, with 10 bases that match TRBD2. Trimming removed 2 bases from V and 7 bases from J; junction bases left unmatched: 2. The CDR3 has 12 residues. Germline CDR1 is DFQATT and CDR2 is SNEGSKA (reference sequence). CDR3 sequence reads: CSARSSGREQYF. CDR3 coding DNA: TGCAGTGCTAGATCTAGCGGGAGAGAGCAGTACTTC.

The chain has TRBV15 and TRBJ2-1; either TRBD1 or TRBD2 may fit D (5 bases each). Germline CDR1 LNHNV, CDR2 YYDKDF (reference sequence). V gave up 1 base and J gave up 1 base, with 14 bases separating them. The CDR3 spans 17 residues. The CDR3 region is CATSRAHGARSYNEQFF. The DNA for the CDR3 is TGTGCCACCAGCAGAGCCCACGGGGCCCGATCCTACAATGAGCAGTTCTTC.

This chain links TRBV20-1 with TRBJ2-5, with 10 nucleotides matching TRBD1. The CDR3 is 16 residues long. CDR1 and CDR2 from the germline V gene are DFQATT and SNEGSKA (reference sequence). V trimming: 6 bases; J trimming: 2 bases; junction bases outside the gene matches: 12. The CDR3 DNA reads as TGCAGTGCGGAGGGACAGGGGTTTATATCGCAAGAGACCCAGTACTTC. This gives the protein CSAEGQGFISQETQYF.

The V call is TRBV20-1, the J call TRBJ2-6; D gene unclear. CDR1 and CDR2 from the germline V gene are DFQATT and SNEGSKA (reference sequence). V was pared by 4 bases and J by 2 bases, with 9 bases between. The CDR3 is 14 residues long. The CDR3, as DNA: TGCAGTGCTATGGACCTCGCTGGGGCCAACGTCCTGACTTTC. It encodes CSAMDLAGANVLTF.

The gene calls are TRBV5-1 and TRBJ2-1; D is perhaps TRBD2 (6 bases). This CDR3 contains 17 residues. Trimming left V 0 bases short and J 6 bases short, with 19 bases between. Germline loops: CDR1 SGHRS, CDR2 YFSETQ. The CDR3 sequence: CASSLGASAGTGNEQFF. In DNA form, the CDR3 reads TGCGCCAGCAGCTTGGGGGCAAGTGCCGGGACTGGCAATGAGCAGTTCTTC.

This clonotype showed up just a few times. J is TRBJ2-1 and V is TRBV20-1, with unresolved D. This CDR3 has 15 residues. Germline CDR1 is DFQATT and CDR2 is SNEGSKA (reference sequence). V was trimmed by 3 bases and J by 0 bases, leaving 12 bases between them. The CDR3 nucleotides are TGCAGTGCTAGTGGCGGCGTCAGCTCCTACAATGAGCAGTTCTTC. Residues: CSASGGVSSYNEQFF.

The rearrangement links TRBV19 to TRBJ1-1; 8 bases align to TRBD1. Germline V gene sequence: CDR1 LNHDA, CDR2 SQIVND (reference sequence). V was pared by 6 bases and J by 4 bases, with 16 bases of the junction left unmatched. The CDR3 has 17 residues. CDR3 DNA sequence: TGTGCCAGTAGATCCGGGGCAGGGGGCCGGTTGAGCACTGAAGCTTTCTTT. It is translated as CASRSGAGGRLSTEAFF.

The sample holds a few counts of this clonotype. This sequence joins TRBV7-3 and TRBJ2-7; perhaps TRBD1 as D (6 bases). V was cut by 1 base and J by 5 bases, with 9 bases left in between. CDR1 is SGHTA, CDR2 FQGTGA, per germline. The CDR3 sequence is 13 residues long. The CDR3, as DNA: TGTGCCAGCAGCTTAAGGGGGCAGGACGAGCAGTACTTC. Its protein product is CASSLRGQDEQYF.

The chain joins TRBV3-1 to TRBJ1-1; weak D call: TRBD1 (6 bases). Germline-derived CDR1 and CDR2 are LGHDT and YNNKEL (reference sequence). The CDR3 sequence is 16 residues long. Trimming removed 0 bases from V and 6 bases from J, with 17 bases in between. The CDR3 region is CASSQDRGRGVAEAFF. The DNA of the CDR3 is TGTGCCAGCAGCCAAGATCGGGGCAGGGGAGTAGCTGAAGCTTTCTTT.

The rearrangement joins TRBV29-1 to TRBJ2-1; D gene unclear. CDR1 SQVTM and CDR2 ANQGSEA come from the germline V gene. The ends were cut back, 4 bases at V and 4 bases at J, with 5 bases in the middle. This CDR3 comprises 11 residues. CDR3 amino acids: CSVGNYNEQFF. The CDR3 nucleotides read TGCAGCGTTGGGAATTACAATGAGCAGTTCTTC.

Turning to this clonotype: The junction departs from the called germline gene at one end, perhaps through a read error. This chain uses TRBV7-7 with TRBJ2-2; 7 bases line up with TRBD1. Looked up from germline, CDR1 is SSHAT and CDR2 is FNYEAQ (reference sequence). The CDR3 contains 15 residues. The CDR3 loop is CASSLGTDNTGELFF. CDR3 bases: TGTGCTAGCAGCTTAGGGACAGATAACACCGGGGAGCTGTTTTTT.

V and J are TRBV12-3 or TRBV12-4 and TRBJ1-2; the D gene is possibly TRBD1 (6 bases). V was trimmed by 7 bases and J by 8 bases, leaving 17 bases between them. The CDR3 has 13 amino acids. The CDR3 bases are TGTGCCAGCAAAATCTCCTCGGACAGCGGCTACACCTTC. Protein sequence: CASKISSDSGYTF.

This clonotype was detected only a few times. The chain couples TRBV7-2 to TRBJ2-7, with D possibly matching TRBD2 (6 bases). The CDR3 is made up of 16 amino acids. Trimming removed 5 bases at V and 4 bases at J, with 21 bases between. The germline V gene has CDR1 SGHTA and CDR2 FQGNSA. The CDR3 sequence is CASSPRGSGVGYEQYF. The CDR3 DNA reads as TGTGCCAGCAGCCCACGGGGGTCGGGAGTGGGGTACGAGCAGTACTTC.

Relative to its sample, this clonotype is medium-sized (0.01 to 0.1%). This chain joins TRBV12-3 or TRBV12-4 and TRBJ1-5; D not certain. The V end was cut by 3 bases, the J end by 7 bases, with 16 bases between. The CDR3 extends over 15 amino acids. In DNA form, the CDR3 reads TGTGCCAGCAGTTTCGGACCCGTACGAGGGCAGCCCCAGCATTTT. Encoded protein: CASSFGPVRGQPQHF.

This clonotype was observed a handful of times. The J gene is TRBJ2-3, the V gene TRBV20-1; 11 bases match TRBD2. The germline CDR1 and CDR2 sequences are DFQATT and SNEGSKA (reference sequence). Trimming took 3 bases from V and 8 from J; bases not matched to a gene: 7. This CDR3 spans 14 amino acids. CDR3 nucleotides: TGCAGTGCTAGTAGGCTAGCGGGGGGAGGTACGCAGTATTTT. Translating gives CSASRLAGGGTQYF.

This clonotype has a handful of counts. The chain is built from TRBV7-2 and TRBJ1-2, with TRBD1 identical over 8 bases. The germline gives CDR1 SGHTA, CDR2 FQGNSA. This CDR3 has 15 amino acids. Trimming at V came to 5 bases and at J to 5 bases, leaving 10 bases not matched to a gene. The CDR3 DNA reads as TGTGCCAGCAGCCGGGACAGGCAGAACAGATATGGCTACACCTTC. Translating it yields CASSRDRQNRYGYTF.

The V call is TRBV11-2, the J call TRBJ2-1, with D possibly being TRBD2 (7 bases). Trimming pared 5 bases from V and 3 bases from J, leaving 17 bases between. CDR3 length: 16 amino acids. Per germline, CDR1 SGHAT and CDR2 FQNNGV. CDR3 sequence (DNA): TGTGCCAGCAGCCGAGGGGTGGGGGGGCGCTACAATGAGCAGTTCTTC. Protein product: CASSRGVGGRYNEQFF.

The CDR3 reads CASSPLLGGTLAKNIQYF. The CDR3 DNA is TGCGCCAGCAGCCCCCTACTAGGGGGAACTCTAGCCAAAAACATTCAGTACTTC. The chain has TRBV4-1 and TRBJ2-4, with D tentatively TRBD1 (6 bases). The V gene lost 4 bases and the J gene lost 0 bases, with 19 bases spanning the gap. CDR3 length: 18 residues. Germline loops: CDR1 MGHRA, CDR2 YSYEKL.

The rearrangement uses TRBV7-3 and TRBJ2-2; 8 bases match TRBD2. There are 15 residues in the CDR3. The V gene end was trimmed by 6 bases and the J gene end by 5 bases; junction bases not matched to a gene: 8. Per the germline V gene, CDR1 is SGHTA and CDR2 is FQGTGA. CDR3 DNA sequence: TGTGCCAGCAGTCCGGGGGGGATCAGGACCGGGGAGCTGTTTTTT. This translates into CASSPGGIRTGELFF.

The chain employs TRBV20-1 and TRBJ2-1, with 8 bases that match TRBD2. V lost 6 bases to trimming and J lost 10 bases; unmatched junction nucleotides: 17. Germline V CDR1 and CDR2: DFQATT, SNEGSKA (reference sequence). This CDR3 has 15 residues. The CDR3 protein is CSAPRGGGRSQEQFF. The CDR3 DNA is TGCAGTGCCCCTCGGGGTGGCGGGAGGAGTCAGGAGCAGTTCTTC.

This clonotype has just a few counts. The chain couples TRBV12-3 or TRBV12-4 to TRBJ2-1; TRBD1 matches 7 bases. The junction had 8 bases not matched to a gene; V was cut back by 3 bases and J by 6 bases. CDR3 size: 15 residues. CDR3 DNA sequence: TGTGCCAGCAGTTTTAAGGGGGCTGGAGGCAATGAGCAGTTCTTC. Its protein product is CASSFKGAGGNEQFF.

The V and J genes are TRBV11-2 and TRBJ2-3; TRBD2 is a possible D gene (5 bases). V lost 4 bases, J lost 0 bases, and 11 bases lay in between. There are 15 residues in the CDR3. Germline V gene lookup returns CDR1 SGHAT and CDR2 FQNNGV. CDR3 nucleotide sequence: TGTGCCAGCAGCTCAATAGCGATTAGCACAGATACGCAGTATTTT. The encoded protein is CASSSIAISTDTQYF.

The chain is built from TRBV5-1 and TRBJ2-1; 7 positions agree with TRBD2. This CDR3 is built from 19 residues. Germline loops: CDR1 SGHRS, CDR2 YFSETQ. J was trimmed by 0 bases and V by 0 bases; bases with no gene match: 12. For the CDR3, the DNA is TGCGCCAGCAGCTTGGGCAGAGCGGGGCCCATCCTCTCCTACAATGAGCAGTTCTTC. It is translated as CASSLGRAGPILSYNEQFF.

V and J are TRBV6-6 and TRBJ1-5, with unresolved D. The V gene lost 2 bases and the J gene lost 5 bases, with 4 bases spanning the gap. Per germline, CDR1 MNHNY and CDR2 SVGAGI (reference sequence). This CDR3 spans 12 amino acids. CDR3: CASSYRDQPQHF. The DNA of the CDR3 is TGTGCCAGCAGTTACCGAGATCAGCCCCAGCATTTT.

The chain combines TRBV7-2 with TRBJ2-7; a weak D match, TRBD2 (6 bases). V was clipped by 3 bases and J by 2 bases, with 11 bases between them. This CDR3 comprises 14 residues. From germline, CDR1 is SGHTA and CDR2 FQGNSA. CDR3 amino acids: CASSFGGSTYEQYF. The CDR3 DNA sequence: TGTGCCAGCAGCTTCGGGGGATCCACCTACGAGCAGTACTTC. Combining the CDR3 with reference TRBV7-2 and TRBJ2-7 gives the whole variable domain GAGVSQSPSNKVTEKGKDVELRCDPISGHTALYWYRQSLGQGLEFLIYFQGNSAPDKSGLPSDRFSAERTGGSVSTLTIQRTQQEDSAVYLCASSFGGSTYEQYFGPGTRLTVT.

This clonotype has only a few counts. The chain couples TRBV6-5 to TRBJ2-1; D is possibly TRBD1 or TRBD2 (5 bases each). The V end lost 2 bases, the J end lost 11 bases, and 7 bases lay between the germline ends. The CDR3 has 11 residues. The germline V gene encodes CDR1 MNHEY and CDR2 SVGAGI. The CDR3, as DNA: TGTGCCAGCAGTTACGAGGGGAAGCAGTTCTTC. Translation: CASSYEGKQFF.